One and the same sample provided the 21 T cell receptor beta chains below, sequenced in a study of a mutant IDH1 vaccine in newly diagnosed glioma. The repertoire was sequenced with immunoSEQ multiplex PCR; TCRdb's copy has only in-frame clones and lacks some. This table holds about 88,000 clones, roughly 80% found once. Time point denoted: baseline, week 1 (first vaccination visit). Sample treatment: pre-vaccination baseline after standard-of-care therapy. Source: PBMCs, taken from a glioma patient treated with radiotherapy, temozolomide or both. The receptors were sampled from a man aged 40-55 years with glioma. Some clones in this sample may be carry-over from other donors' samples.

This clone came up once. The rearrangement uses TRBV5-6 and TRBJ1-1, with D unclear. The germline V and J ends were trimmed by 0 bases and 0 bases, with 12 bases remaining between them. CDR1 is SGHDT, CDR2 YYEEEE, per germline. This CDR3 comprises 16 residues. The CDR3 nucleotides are TGTGCCAGCAGCTTGGGTGGGGAAGGCCTGAACACTGAAGCTTTCTTT. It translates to CASSLGGEGLNTEAFF.

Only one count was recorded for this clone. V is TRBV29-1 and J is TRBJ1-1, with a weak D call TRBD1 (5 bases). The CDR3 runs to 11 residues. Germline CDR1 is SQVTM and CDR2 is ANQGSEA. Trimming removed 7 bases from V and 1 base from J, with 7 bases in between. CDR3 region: CSDGGNTEAFF. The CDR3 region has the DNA TGCAGCGACGGGGGGAACACTGAAGCTTTCTTT.

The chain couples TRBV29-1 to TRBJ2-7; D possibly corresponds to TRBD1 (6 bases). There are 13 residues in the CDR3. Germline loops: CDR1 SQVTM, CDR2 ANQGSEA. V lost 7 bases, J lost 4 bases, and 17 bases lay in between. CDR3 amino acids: CSAVDRSRYEQYF. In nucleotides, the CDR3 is TGCAGCGCCGTTGACAGGTCTCGTTACGAGCAGTACTTC.

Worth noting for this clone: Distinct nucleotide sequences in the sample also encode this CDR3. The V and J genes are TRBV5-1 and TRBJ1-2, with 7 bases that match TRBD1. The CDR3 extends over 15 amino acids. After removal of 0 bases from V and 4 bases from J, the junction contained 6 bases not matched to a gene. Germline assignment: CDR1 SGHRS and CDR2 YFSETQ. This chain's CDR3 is CASSLATGASYGYTF. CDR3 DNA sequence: TGCGCCAGCAGCTTGGCCACAGGGGCGAGCTATGGCTACACCTTC.

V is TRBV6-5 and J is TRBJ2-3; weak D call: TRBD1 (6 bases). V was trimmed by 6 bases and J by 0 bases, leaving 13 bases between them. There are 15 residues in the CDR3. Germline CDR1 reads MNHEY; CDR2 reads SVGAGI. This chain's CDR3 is CASRDRWSSTDTQYF. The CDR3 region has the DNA TGTGCCAGCAGAGACAGGTGGTCGAGCACAGATACGCAGTATTTT.

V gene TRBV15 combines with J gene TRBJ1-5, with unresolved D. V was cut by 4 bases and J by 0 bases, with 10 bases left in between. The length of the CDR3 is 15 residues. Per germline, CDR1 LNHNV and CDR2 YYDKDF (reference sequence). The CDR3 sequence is CATSKVPYSNQPQHF. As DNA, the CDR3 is TGTGCCACCAGCAAGGTACCCTATAGCAATCAGCCCCAGCATTTT.

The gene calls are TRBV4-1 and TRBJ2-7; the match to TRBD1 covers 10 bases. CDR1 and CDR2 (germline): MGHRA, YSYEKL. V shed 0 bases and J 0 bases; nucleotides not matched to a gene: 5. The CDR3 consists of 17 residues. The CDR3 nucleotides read TGCGCCAGCAGCCAAGAACAAGGGACAGGGGACTCCTACGAGCAGTACTTC. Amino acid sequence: CASSQEQGTGDSYEQYF.

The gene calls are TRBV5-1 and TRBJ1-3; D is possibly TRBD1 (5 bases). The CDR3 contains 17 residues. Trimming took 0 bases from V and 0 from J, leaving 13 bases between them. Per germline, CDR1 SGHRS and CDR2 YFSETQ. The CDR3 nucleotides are TGCGCCAGCAGCTTGGGGGGGTCAGGGAACTCTGGAAACACCATATATTTT. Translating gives CASSLGGSGNSGNTIYF. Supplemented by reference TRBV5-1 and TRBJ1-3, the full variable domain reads KAGVTQTPRYLIKTRGQQVTLSCSPISGHRSVSWYQQTPGQGLQFLFEYFSETQRNKGNFPGRFSGRQFSNSRSEMNVSTLELGDSALYLCASSLGGSGNSGNTIYFGEGSWLTVV.

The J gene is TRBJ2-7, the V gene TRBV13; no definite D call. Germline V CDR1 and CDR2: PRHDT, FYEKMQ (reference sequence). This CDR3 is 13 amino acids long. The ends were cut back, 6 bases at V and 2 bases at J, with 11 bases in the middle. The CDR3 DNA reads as TGTGCCAGCAGTTCGAGCCGAACCTACGAGCAGTACTTC. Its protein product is CASSSSRTYEQYF.

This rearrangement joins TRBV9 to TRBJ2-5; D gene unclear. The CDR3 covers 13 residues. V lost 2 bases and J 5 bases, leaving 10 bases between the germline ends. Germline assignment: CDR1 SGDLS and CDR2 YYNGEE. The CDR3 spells CASSVRPGETQYF. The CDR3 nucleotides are TGTGCCAGCAGCGTGAGGCCTGGGGAGACCCAGTACTTC.

CDR3 coding DNA: TGCGCCAGCAGCCAAGACCCATCAAATCCGGGGCTGTTTTTT. Its protein is CASSQDPSNPGLFF. The V call is TRBV5-1, the J call TRBJ2-2; D ambiguous. V shed 4 bases and J shed 13 bases, with 20 bases lying between them. The CDR3 extends over 14 amino acids. The V gene's germline CDR1 is SGHRS and CDR2 YFSETQ.

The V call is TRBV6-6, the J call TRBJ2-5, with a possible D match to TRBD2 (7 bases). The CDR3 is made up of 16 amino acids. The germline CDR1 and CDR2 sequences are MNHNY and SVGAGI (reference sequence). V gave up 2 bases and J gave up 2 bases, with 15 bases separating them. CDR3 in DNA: TGTGCCAGCAGTTACCACACGGGGGGCCGGCAAGAGACCCAGTACTTC. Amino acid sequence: CASSYHTGGRQETQYF.

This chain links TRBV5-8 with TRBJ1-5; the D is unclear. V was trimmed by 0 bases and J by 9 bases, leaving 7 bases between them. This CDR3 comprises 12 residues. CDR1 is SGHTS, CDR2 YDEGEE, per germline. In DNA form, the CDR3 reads TGTGCCAGCAGCTTGGCCTTCCCGCCCCAGCATTTT. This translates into CASSLAFPPQHF.

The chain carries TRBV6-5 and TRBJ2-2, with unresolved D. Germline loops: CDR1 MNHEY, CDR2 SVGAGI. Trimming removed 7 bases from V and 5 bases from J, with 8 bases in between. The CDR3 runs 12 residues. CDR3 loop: CASIGQTGELFF. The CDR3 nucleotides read TGTGCCAGCATCGGTCAAACCGGGGAGCTGTTTTTT.

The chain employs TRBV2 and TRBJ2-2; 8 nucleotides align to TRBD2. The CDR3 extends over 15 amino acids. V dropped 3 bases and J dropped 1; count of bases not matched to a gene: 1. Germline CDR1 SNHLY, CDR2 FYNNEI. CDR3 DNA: TGTGCCAGCAGTGACGGGGGGGGGAACACCGGGGAGCTGTTTTTT. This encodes CASSDGGGNTGELFF.

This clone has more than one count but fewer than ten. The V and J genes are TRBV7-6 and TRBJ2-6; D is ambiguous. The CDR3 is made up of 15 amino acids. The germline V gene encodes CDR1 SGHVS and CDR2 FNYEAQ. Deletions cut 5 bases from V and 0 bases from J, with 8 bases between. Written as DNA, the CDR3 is TGTGCCAGCAGCGCAGAGGTCTCTGGGGCCAACGTCCTGACTTTC. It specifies CASSAEVSGANVLTF.

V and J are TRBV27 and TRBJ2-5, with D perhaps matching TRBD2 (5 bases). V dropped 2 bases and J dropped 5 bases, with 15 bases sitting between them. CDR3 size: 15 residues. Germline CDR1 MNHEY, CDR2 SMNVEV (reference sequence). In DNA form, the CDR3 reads TGTGCCAGCAGTTTACCACTACTAGTATGGGAGACCCAGTACTTC. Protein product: CASSLPLLVWETQYF.

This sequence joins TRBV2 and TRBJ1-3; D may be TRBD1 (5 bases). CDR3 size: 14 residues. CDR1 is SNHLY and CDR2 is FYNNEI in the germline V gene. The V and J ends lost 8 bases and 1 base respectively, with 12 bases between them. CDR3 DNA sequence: TGTGCCAGCGAGGGACCTTTGTCTGGAAACACCATATATTTT. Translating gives CASEGPLSGNTIYF.

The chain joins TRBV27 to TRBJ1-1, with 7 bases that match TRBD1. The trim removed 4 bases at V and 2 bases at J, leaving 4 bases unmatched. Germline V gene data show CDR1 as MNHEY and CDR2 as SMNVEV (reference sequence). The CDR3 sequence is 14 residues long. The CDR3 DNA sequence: TGTGCCAGCAGTTGGAAGGGGGCAAACACTGAAGCTTTCTTT. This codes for CASSWKGANTEAFF.

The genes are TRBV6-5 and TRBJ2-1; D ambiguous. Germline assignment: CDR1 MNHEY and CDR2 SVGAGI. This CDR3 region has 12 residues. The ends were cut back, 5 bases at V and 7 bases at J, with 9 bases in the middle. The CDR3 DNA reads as TGTGCCAGCAGTCCCCGACGGAATGAGCAGTTCTTC. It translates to CASSPRRNEQFF.

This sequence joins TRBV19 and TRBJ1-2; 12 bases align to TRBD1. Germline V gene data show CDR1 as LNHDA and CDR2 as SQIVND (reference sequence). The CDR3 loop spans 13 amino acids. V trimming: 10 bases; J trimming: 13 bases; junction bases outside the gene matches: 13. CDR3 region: CATRPGQGARCTF. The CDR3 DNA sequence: TGTGCCACCAGGCCGGGACAGGGGGCCCGATGCACCTTC.